A selection of T cell receptor beta chains follows, all from one sample in a study of T-cell memory formation after mild COVID-19. TCRdb redid the calling of the 5' RACE reads with MiXCR, one entry per CDR3 protein. This sample has over 500,000 distinct CDR3 sequences, with approximately 15% found just once. The sample comprised PBMCs or a T cell subset sorted from them (not recorded which). These receptors all stem from an adult woman who had mild COVID-19 (a few samples of this study predate the infection). Cell type and time point are not known. Each CDR3 is given with its conserved first and last residue. Not all rows give a size; the values are once, few, many and, for expanded clones, a class.

J gene	V gene	clone size	CDR3 protein
TRBJ1-4	TRBV6-5	-	CASSYFNPGQGRNEKLFF
TRBJ1-5	TRBV18	-	CASSPLGYDNQPQHF
TRBJ2-4	TRBV20-1	-	CSARETDTHKNIQYF
TRBJ1-2	TRBV12-3/TRBV12-4	-	CASSLLSNYGYTF
TRBJ1-2	TRBV7-2	few	CASSYRDRGRSNYGYTF
TRBJ2-1	TRBV4-1	many	CASSQAGSSYNEQFF
TRBJ1-2	TRBV11-2	-	CASSLTSLGNYYGYTF
TRBJ2-3	TRBV3-1	few	CASSKGGDNFLPDTQYF
TRBJ2-7	TRBV7-9	-	CASSSGTSEYEQYF
TRBJ1-2	TRBV12-3/TRBV12-4	few	CASSGAGAASYGYTF
TRBJ2-1	TRBV9	few	CASSAGQGHYNEQFF
TRBJ2-3	TRBV5-1	many	CASSVGLAGPTDTQYF
TRBJ2-3	TRBV3-1	-	CASNQGQLTSTDTQYF
TRBJ2-2	TRBV12-3/TRBV12-4	many	CASSSLNTGELFF
TRBJ2-3	TRBV29-1	few	CSVDTQGRVSTDTQYF
TRBJ2-1	TRBV10-3	few	CAIRTGPNPYNEQFF
TRBJ2-7	TRBV4-1	few	CASSANGGYEQYF
TRBJ1-3	TRBV18	few	CASSPGGQSGNTIYF
TRBJ1-4	TRBV7-6	once	CASSSGTARINEKLFF
TRBJ1-3	TRBV7-9	few	CASRSRQGASSGNTIYF
TRBJ1-3	TRBV12-3/TRBV12-4	-	CASRSHRLGDSLSGNTIYF
TRBJ2-7	TRBV6-5	many	CASSYHIEQRDEQYF
TRBJ1-2	TRBV7-9	-	CASSLAGSRDYGYTF
TRBJ2-1	TRBV11-2	few	CASSQRLAGDLYNEQFF
TRBJ2-7	TRBV10-2	-	CASSESRDTLSYEQYF
TRBJ2-1	TRBV6-5	-	CASRRNHEQFF
TRBJ1-6	TRBV20-1	-	CSARRGTGLHNSPLHF
TRBJ2-7	TRBV6-5	-	CASRPTPGQGGSEQYF
TRBJ2-3	TRBV12-3/TRBV12-4	few	CASSLGGRFTTDTQYF
TRBJ2-7	TRBV29-1	few	CSVDRGREQYF
TRBJ2-1	TRBV18	once	CASSPRTFPRLNEQFF
TRBJ1-3	TRBV5-4	few	CASSLGGTESGNTIYF
TRBJ2-5	TRBV15	-	CATSNATLSRLAGIQETQYF
TRBJ2-2	TRBV12-3/TRBV12-4	few	CASSLAGTFIRQGPNTGELFF
TRBJ2-7	TRBV4-2	-	CASSQGLGGDEQYF
TRBJ2-4	TRBV2	-	CASSEGVDEYF
TRBJ1-2	TRBV6-5	few	CASSYSIPGDSGVSYTF
TRBJ1-1	TRBV18	few	CASSQSRDTEAFF
TRBJ2-1	TRBV15	few	CATSYQPRGSYNEQFF
TRBJ2-7	TRBV10-3	-	CAISDPGEVAYEQYF
TRBJ2-7	TRBV7-2	many	CASSLGTSGHEQYF
TRBJ1-2	TRBV29-1	few	CSVVRYDYGYTF
TRBJ1-5	TRBV2	-	CASSERLTLQPQHF
TRBJ1-6	TRBV18	few	CASSPQMTANNSPLHF
TRBJ1-1	TRBV7-9	many	CASASMAGGRAEAFF
TRBJ2-7	TRBV4-1	-	CASSQTLQGARSYEQYF
TRBJ2-1	TRBV5-6	-	CASSLFDRVNEQFF
TRBJ1-2	TRBV5-1	few	CASSSQGADYGYTF
TRBJ1-2	TRBV12-3/TRBV12-4	-	CASSSTGRYTF
TRBJ2-3	TRBV25-1	-	CASSELDSTDTQYF